This entry lists 21 T cell receptor beta chains sequenced from one sample in a study of early stage breast cancer tumors. Method: immunoSEQ multiplex PCR; TCRdb's copy keeps in-frame clones and lacks some. The sample includes approximately 6,500 clones, about three fifths of them seen just once. The sequencing input was normal breast tissue next to the tumor. The receptors come from a person aged 50-59 years with breast cancer.

The chain employs TRBV30 and TRBJ2-6, with TRBD1 as a possible D gene (6 bases). CDR3 size: 15 residues. In germline, CDR1 is GTSNPN, CDR2 SVGIG (reference sequence). V was pared by 3 bases and J by 2 bases, with 11 bases between. The CDR3 here is CAWRTQGTGANVLTF. The CDR3 DNA reads TGTGCCTGGAGGACACAGGGAACTGGGGCCAACGTCCTGACTTTC.

This sequence joins TRBV13 and TRBJ2-3; no clear D gene. V was clipped by 0 bases and J by 0 bases, with 4 bases between them. CDR1 is PRHDT and CDR2 is FYEKMQ in the germline V gene (reference sequence). The CDR3 contains 14 residues. The CDR3 region has the DNA TGTGCCAGCAGCTTAGGGGCGAGCACAGATACGCAGTATTTT. It encodes CASSLGASTDTQYF.

The chain is built from TRBV27 and TRBJ2-7; 12 nucleotides align to TRBD2. There are 15 residues in the CDR3. The V gene's germline CDR1 is MNHEY and CDR2 SMNVEV (reference sequence). V lost 6 bases, J lost 5 bases, and 8 bases stayed unmatched. The CDR3 sequence: CASRPGLAGTNEQYF. CDR3 bases: TGTGCCAGCAGACCAGGACTAGCGGGAACCAACGAGCAGTACTTC.

This clone was observed a few times. The chain combines TRBV2 with TRBJ2-1, with 10 positions matching TRBD2. In germline, CDR1 is SNHLY, CDR2 FYNNEI. V gave up 4 bases and J gave up 4 bases; unmatched junction bases: 4. This CDR3 region has 15 residues. This CDR3 reads CASSVSSGSYNEQFF. Written as DNA, the CDR3 is TGTGCCAGCAGTGTTTCTAGCGGGAGTTACAATGAGCAGTTCTTC.

This chain joins TRBV7-9 and TRBJ2-7; D remains ambiguous. The CDR3 spans 14 residues. The germline V gene encodes CDR1 SEHNR and CDR2 FQNEAQ (reference sequence). Deletions cut 2 bases from V and 6 bases from J, with 14 bases between. The CDR3 here is CASSLWGISPEQYF. The CDR3 DNA reads as TGTGCCAGCAGCTTATGGGGAATTAGCCCCGAGCAGTACTTC.

The V and J genes are TRBV21-1 and TRBJ1-3; TRBD1 is the table's D call and was not checked against the DNA. TRBV21-1 is deemed a pseudogene. The CDR3 runs 18 residues. The CDR3 reads CASRPRDRGDPSGNTIYF. The CDR3 DNA reads TGTGCCAGCAGACCACGGGACAGGGGGGATCCCTCTGGAAACACCATATATTTT.

The genes are TRBV30 and TRBJ1-1; 10 bases line up with TRBD1. The CDR3 contains 15 residues. Germline-derived CDR1 and CDR2 are GTSNPN and SVGIG (reference sequence). With 4 bases clipped from V and 4 bases from J, the junction kept 9 bases outside the gene matches. The chain's CDR3 is CAWMGQGTGGTEAFF. For the CDR3, the DNA is TGTGCCTGGATGGGACAGGGGACAGGTGGCACTGAAGCTTTCTTT.

The count of this clone is one. This sequence joins TRBV7-3 and TRBJ2-1; 7 nucleotides match TRBD2. CDR3 size: 16 residues. The V segment lost 4 bases and the J segment 3 bases; nucleotides outside the gene matches: 9. Germline assignment: CDR1 SGHTA and CDR2 FQGTGA. The CDR3: CASSSMGGRIYNEQFF. The CDR3 DNA reads TGTGCCAGCAGCTCCATGGGGGGGAGGATCTACAATGAGCAGTTCTTC. The variable domain in full, with the rest retrieved from reference TRBV7-3 and TRBJ2-1, is GAGVSQTPSNKVTEKGKYVELRCDPISGHTALYWYRQSLGQGPEFLIYFQGTGAADDSGLPNDRFFAVRPEGSVSTLKIQRTERGDSAVYLCASSSMGGRIYNEQFFGPGTRLTVL.

This sequence joins TRBV18 and TRBJ2-2; D is undetermined. Germline-derived CDR1 and CDR2 are KGHSH and LQKENI. The CDR3 has 15 residues. Trimming removed 3 bases from V and 5 bases from J, with 13 bases in between. The CDR3 nucleotides read TGTGCCAGCTCACCCAATTTATCTGGGACCGGGGAGCTGTTTTTT. Amino acid sequence: CASSPNLSGTGELFF.

V is TRBV18 and J is TRBJ2-6; D not resolved. The CDR3 totals 15 residues. The germline V gene has CDR1 KGHSH and CDR2 LQKENI. V lost 3 bases, J lost 0 bases, and 6 bases lay in between. The CDR3: CASSPGTSGANVLTF. The CDR3 bases are TGTGCCAGCTCACCTGGCACCTCTGGGGCCAACGTCCTGACTTTC.

V gene TRBV5-5 combines with J gene TRBJ1-3; D is uncertain. The CDR3 loop spans 15 amino acids. V dropped 4 bases and J dropped 2 bases, with 13 bases sitting between them. Germline assignment: CDR1 SGHKS and CDR2 YYEKEE (reference sequence). CDR3 nucleotides: TGTGCCAGCAGCCCGGACCCGTCGGCTGGAAACACCATATATTTT. This gives the protein CASSPDPSAGNTIYF.

The CDR3 is CASSLVGRVTDTQYF. Here the CDR3 DNA reads TGCGCCAGCAGCTTGGTTGGGCGGGTCACAGATACGCAGTATTTT. This chain joins TRBV5-1 and TRBJ2-3; a weak D match, TRBD2 (5 bases). Per the germline V gene, CDR1 is SGHRS and CDR2 is YFSETQ. With 0 bases removed from V and 2 bases from J, the gap between germline ends came to 10 bases. The CDR3 covers 15 residues.

This clone was observed a few times. The genes are TRBV9 and TRBJ1-2; maybe TRBD1 (5 bases). V was cut by 0 bases and J by 8 bases, with 11 bases left in between. Germline lookup yields CDR1 SGDLS and CDR2 YYNGEE. There are 13 residues in the CDR3. As DNA, the CDR3 is TGTGCCAGCAGCGTAGATGGGGGGAACGGCTACACCTTC. Protein: CASSVDGGNGYTF.

The CDR3 DNA reads as TGTGCCTGCCCCGCGGGGTTTCGTAAGTTCTTC. Residues: CACPAGFRKFF. The chain couples TRBV30 to TRBJ2-1; a possible D gene is TRBD2 (6 bases). The germline CDR1 and CDR2 sequences are GTSNPN and SVGIG (reference sequence). This CDR3 has 11 residues. Between the trimmed V and J ends, which lost 6 bases and 14 bases, there was a span of 17 bases.

In nucleotides, the CDR3 is TGTGCCAGCACCGGACAGACTCCTCGGTGGTACTTC. This codes for CASTGQTPRWYF. This chain joins TRBV6-1 and TRBJ2-7; TRBD1 might be the D (6 bases). CDR1 and CDR2 from the germline V gene are MNHNS and SASEGT. The germline V and J ends were trimmed by 7 bases and 12 bases, with 19 bases remaining between them. The CDR3 runs 12 residues.

The chain couples TRBV6-6 to TRBJ2-3; possibly TRBD1 or TRBD2 for D (5 bases each). CDR3 length: 15 amino acids. V was shortened by 2 bases and J by 0 bases, with 9 bases between the two germline ends. The germline V gene encodes CDR1 MNHNY and CDR2 SVGAGI (reference sequence). This CDR3 reads CASSYRGTSTDTQYF. The CDR3 bases are TGTGCCAGCAGTTACCGGGGCACTAGCACAGATACGCAGTATTTT.

This chain links TRBV21-1 with TRBJ2-7. TRBV21-1 is noted as a pseudogene. CDR3 length: 18 residues. The CDR3 DNA follows: TGTGCCAGCAGCAAAGGTAGGTCCTTGGGACCCAGCTCCTACGAGCAGTACTTC. Encoded protein: CASSKGRSLGPSSYEQYF.

This clone was found once. V gene TRBV7-2 combines with J gene TRBJ1-2; 7 bases fit TRBD1. The CDR3 length is 13 residues. CDR1 and CDR2 (germline): SGHTA, FQGNSA. V was pared by 1 base and J by 6 bases, with 2 bases of the junction left unmatched. The CDR3 DNA follows: TGTGCCAGCAGCTTAGTGGGGACAGATGGCTACACCTTC. It codes for CASSLVGTDGYTF.

This clone was seen a single time. The gene calls are TRBV5-1 and TRBJ1-4; D is undetermined. Germline CDR1 reads SGHRS; CDR2 reads YFSETQ. CDR3 size: 15 residues. Deletions cut 4 bases from V and 7 bases from J, with 17 bases between. CDR3 region: CASSADGLAREKLFF. CDR3 coding DNA: TGCGCCAGCAGCGCCGACGGATTAGCTCGTGAAAAACTGTTTTTT.

This chain uses TRBV21-1 with TRBJ2-1; TRBD2 is the table's D call and was not checked against the DNA. TRBV21-1 is tagged as a pseudogene. There are 21 residues in the CDR3. The CDR3 spells CASSKIMSGLAGAGGDNEQFF. In nucleotides, the CDR3 is TGTGCCAGCAGCAAAATAATGTCAGGACTAGCGGGGGCGGGTGGGGACAATGAGCAGTTCTTC.

This chain joins TRBV10-3 and TRBJ1-1, with 8 nucleotides matching TRBD1. Germline-derived CDR1 and CDR2 are ENHRY and SYGVKD. The V and J ends lost 6 bases and 4 bases, in that order; junction bases with no gene match: 4. The CDR3 length is 13 residues. The CDR3 nucleotides read TGTGCCATCAGAGAGACAGGGGCCACTGAAGCTTTCTTT. It is translated as CAIRETGATEAFF.